The source of this T cell receptor (beta chain) is a study of blood T cell repertoires in COVID-19. Looking at the study overall: From T cells, B-cell-depleted T cells, or PBMCs came the material, which was cDNA or gDNA.

The Seattle site enrolled patients during active infection and followed them longitudinally. CDR3 length equals 13 residues. Germline values: CDR1 LNHDA, CDR2 SQIVND (reference sequence). V was clipped by 5 bases and J by 1 base, with 8 bases between them. Source study methods: Amplification of reference gene primers provided the estimated nucleated cell counts. TCRdb's copy holds only in-frame clones and misses some; the assay was immunoSEQ multiplex PCR. For V, J and clone size, that table is used; D and trimming come from the DNA. Counted here are fewer than 700,000 clones, less than 90% occurring once; the ten biggest clones make up roughly 7.4%. A few counts support this clone.

The J gene is TRBJ1-1, the V gene TRBV19; TRBD1 might be the D (5 bases). The material sequenced was peripheral blood. The source is a woman aged 50 to 60 with COVID-19, enrolled during active disease. The CDR3 reads CASSQGGNTEAFF. The CDR3 DNA sequence: TGTGCCAGTAGTCAGGGAGGGAACACTGAAGCTTTCTTT.